Listed here are 19 T cell receptor beta chains from one sample, sequenced in a study of blood T cell repertoires in COVID-19. Data came from immunoSEQ multiplex PCR; TCRdb stores just in-frame clones and leaves some out. Seen here are roughly 64,000 clones, around 86% observed once, and the top ten hold under 4%. Sample: peripheral blood. The source of these receptors is a man over 45 with active COVID-19.

The chain carries TRBV3-1 (or the pseudogene TRBV3-2) and TRBJ1-6; D gene ambiguous. The V gene lost 4 bases and the J gene lost 0 bases, with 10 bases spanning the gap. Germline lookup yields CDR1 LGHDT and CDR2 YNNKEL (reference sequence). This CDR3 has 16 amino acids. The CDR3 loop reads CASSLRLSSYNSPLHF. The CDR3 DNA is TGTGCCAGCAGCCTCCGACTCAGCTCCTATAATTCACCCCTCCACTTT.

Here the CDR3 DNA reads TGTGCCAGTCAATCTTCCGGGACAGGGAATTCACCCCTCCACTTT. Translated: CASQSSGTGNSPLHF. The rearrangement uses TRBV9 and TRBJ1-6, with 9 bases matching TRBD1. V trimming: 8 bases; J trimming: 7 bases; junction bases outside the gene matches: 10. CDR3 length: 15 residues. From germline, CDR1 is SGDLS and CDR2 YYNGEE.

The chain links TRBV18 to TRBJ1-1, with 11 bases fitting TRBD1. CDR1 KGHSH and CDR2 LQKENI come from the germline V gene. With V trimmed by 8 bases and J by 0 bases, 5 bases remained unmatched. The CDR3 consists of 15 residues. The CDR3 protein is CASHRTGGMNTEAFF. The CDR3 coding sequence is TGTGCCAGCCATCGGACAGGGGGCATGAACACTGAAGCTTTCTTT. The variable domain in full, with the rest retrieved from reference TRBV18 and TRBJ1-1, is NAGVMQNPRHLVRRRGQEARLRCSPMKGHSHVYWYRQLPEEGLKFMVYLQKENIIDESGMPKERFSAEFPKEGPSILRIQQVVRGDSAAYFCASHRTGGMNTEAFFGQGTRLTVV.

This sequence joins TRBV6-6 and TRBJ1-4; the D gene is possibly TRBD1 (5 bases). CDR1 and CDR2 from the germline V gene are MNHNY and SVGAGI (reference sequence). The CDR3 is made up of 13 amino acids. V gave up 7 bases and J gave up 8 bases, with 14 bases separating them. CDR3: CASNPGGGEKLFF. Here the CDR3 DNA reads TGTGCCAGCAACCCGGGGGGGGGAGAAAAACTGTTTTTT.

V is TRBV24-1 and J is TRBJ1-2; perhaps TRBD1 as D (6 bases). The V and J ends lost 5 bases and 8 bases respectively, with 14 bases between them. Germline values: CDR1 KGHDR, CDR2 SFDVKD. This CDR3 spans 13 amino acids. For the CDR3, the DNA is TGTGCCACCAGTGGGCGGGGGGCGCGAGGCTACACCTTC. Protein: CATSGRGARGYTF.

The rearrangement uses TRBV7-2 and TRBJ2-5, with D maybe TRBD1 (6 bases). The germline gives CDR1 SGHTA, CDR2 FQGNSA. V lost 5 bases, J lost 4 bases, and 23 bases lay in between. The CDR3 is 17 residues long. CDR3 in amino acids: CASSPHLGYRVGETQYF. The CDR3 nucleotides are TGTGCCAGCAGCCCGCACCTGGGATACAGGGTCGGAGAGACCCAGTACTTC.

The chain employs TRBV11-2 and TRBJ2-6; D is undetermined. V was clipped by 5 bases and J by 0 bases, with 11 bases between them. Germline V CDR1 and CDR2: SGHAT, FQNNGV. The CDR3 extends over 16 amino acids. This chain's CDR3 is CASSPTPSSGANVLTF. The CDR3 DNA reads as TGTGCCAGCAGCCCCACCCCGAGCTCTGGGGCCAACGTCCTGACTTTC.

The chain employs TRBV9 and TRBJ2-7; 10 bases are shared with TRBD2. Germline loops: CDR1 SGDLS, CDR2 YYNGEE. Losses at the gene ends were 4 bases for V and 5 bases for J; bases not matched to a gene: 6. The CDR3 is made up of 14 amino acids. The CDR3 loop reads CASSIKAGGNEQYF. CDR3 coding DNA: TGTGCCAGCAGCATCAAAGCGGGAGGGAACGAGCAGTACTTC.

In this sample, this clone turned up once. The CDR3 protein is CASSFLNTGELFF. CDR3 nucleotide sequence: TGTGCCAGCAGTTTTCTTAACACCGGGGAGCTGTTTTTT. The chain carries TRBV27 and TRBJ2-2; D is ambiguous. Germline CDR1 reads MNHEY; CDR2 reads SMNVEV (reference sequence). The CDR3 contains 13 residues. V was cut by 3 bases and J by 2 bases, with 4 bases left in between.

The chain has TRBV5-1 and TRBJ1-2, with TRBD1 matching over 7 bases. This CDR3 region has 14 residues. CDR1 and CDR2 from the germline V gene are SGHRS and YFSETQ. The V segment lost 2 bases and the J segment 0 bases; nucleotides outside the gene matches: 1. This CDR3 is CASSFGTANYGYTF. The CDR3 region has the DNA TGCGCCAGCAGCTTCGGGACAGCTAACTATGGCTACACCTTC.

This rearrangement joins TRBV9 to TRBJ2-3, with 7 bases lining up with TRBD1. Germline CDR1 and CDR2: SGDLS and YYNGEE. The CDR3 runs to 14 residues. Trimming at V came to 0 bases and at J to 6 bases, leaving 4 bases not matched to a gene. Here the CDR3 reads CASSVGQGPDTQYF. CDR3 sequence (DNA): TGTGCCAGCAGCGTAGGACAGGGCCCGGATACGCAGTATTTT.

The chain combines TRBV12-3 or TRBV12-4 with TRBJ1-1; D remains ambiguous. The CDR3 is made up of 13 amino acids. The V gene lost 7 bases and the J gene lost 6 bases, with 15 bases spanning the gap. CDR3 DNA sequence: TGTGCCAGCACACTGTCCCTGACTTCTGAAGCTTTCTTT. This sequence encodes CASTLSLTSEAFF.

This rearrangement joins TRBV11-3 to TRBJ2-3, with 11 bases aligning to TRBD2. The CDR3 sequence is 16 residues long. Trimming took 5 bases from V and 1 from J; bases not matched to a gene: 5. Germline V lookup: CDR1 SGHNT, CDR2 YENEEA. CDR3 bases: TGTGCCAGCAGCGCTGGGACTAGCGGCCGCACAGATACGCAGTATTTT. Its translation: CASSAGTSGRTDTQYF. Filled out from reference TRBV11-3 and TRBJ2-3, the complete variable domain reads EAGVVQSPRYKIIEKKQPVAFWCNPISGHNTLYWYLQNLGQGPELLIRYENEEAVDDSQLPKDRFSAERLKGVDSTLKIQPAELGDSAVYLCASSAGTSGRTDTQYFGPGTRLTVL.

The chain combines TRBV15 with TRBJ2-5; 9 bases fit TRBD2. CDR1 is LNHNV and CDR2 is YYDKDF in the germline V gene (reference sequence). Trimming removed 1 base from V and 5 bases from J; junction bases left unmatched: 5. This CDR3 spans 15 amino acids. In nucleotides, the CDR3 is TGTGCCACCAGCAGAGGGTGGACTAGCGAGGAGACCCAGTACTTC. This gives the protein CATSRGWTSEETQYF.

This chain connects TRBV19 to TRBJ2-1, with a tentative D call TRBD1 (6 bases). The CDR3 consists of 15 residues. V dropped 6 bases and J dropped 0 bases, with 12 bases sitting between them. The germline gives CDR1 LNHDA, CDR2 SQIVND (reference sequence). DNA for the CDR3: TGTGCCAGTAGCCGTGACAGGAGCTCCTACAATGAGCAGTTCTTC. The encoded protein is CASSRDRSSYNEQFF.

The J gene is TRBJ2-3, the V gene TRBV7-6; 10 bases are a match to TRBD2. The CDR3 sequence is 17 residues long. V shed 5 bases and J 5 bases; nucleotides not matched to a gene: 13. Per germline, CDR1 SGHVS and CDR2 FNYEAQ. CDR3 residues: CASSKNGLAEEGDTQYF. As DNA, the CDR3 is TGTGCCAGCAGCAAAAATGGACTAGCGGAGGAGGGAGATACGCAGTATTTT.

This clone was observed a handful of times. The chain employs TRBV7-9 and TRBJ2-1; D perhaps matches TRBD2 (5 bases). V was clipped by 11 bases and J by 4 bases, with 18 bases between them. The CDR3 runs 14 residues. The germline gives CDR1 SEHNR, CDR2 FQNEAQ (reference sequence). The CDR3 region has the DNA TGTGCCCTCGTCGAGGAGGACGCATACAATGAGCAGTTCTTC. Translation gives CALVEEDAYNEQFF. Full variable domain (missing parts from reference TRBV7-9 and TRBJ2-1): DTGVSQNPRHKITKRGQNVTFRCDPISEHNRLYWYRQTLGQGPEFLTYFQNEAQLEKSRLLSDRFSAERPKGSFSTLEIQRTEQGDSAMYLCALVEEDAYNEQFFGPGTRLTVL.

V and J are TRBV19 and TRBJ2-3; perhaps TRBD2 as D (7 bases). The length of the CDR3 is 15 residues. The V gene's germline CDR1 is LNHDA and CDR2 SQIVND (reference sequence). Between the trimmed V and J ends, which lost 6 bases and 6 bases, there was a span of 19 bases. The CDR3 sequence is CASSQTRGAGDTQYF. CDR3 coding DNA: TGTGCCAGTAGCCAAACTCGGGGGGCTGGGGATACGCAGTATTTT.

The chain links TRBV6-5 to TRBJ2-7; 11 positions agree with TRBD2. The CDR3 sequence is 15 residues long. V was pared by 8 bases and J by 6 bases, with 12 bases of the junction left unmatched. Germline V gene sequence: CDR1 MNHEY, CDR2 SVGAGI. CDR3 nucleotide sequence: TGTGCCAGCTGCGGGACTAGCGGACCCGAGGGCGAGCAGTACTTC. Protein: CASCGTSGPEGEQYF.